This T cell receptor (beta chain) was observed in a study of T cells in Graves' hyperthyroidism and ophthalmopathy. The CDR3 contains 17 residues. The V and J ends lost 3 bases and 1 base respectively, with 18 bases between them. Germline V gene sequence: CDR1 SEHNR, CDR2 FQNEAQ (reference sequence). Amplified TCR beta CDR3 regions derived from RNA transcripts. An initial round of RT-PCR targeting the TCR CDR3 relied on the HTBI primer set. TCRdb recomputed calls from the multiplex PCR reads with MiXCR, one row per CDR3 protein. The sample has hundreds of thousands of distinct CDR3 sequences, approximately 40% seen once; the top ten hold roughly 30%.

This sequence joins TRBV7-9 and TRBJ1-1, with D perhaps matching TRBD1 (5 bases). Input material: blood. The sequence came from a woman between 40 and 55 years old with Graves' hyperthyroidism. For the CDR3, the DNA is TGTGCCAGCAGCTTGGGGCTCAGGGTATTTTGGAACACTGAAGCTTTCTTT. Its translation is CASSLGLRVFWNTEAFF.